The 14 T cell receptor beta chains given below trace back to one sample, sequenced in a study of shared clonotypes between healthy human individuals. Clones were sequenced by immunoSEQ multiplex PCR, and TCRdb holds only the in-frame ones, with some missing. The table records 2,500,000 or so clones, roughly 90% of them present only once. Sequences were obtained from naive CD4+ T cells from PBMCs. The subset was: CD45RA+ positively selected. These receptors were taken from a man between 18 and 29 years old in good health. Some clones in this sample may be carry-over from other donors' samples.

The CDR3 coding sequence is TGCAGCGTTGAAGATTTTAGAACTAGAAGCACAGATACGCAGTATTTT. Amino acid sequence: CSVEDFRTRSTDTQYF. This chain connects TRBV29-1 to TRBJ2-3, with D maybe TRBD2 (5 bases). The V end was cut by 0 bases, the J end by 0 bases, with 13 bases between. The germline CDR1 and CDR2 sequences are SQVTM and ANQGSEA. This CDR3 has 16 residues.

V gene TRBV6-1 combines with J gene TRBJ2-3; 9 bases map to TRBD1. This CDR3 has 16 residues. Trimming cost V 2 bases and J 3 bases; bases outside gene matches: 6. Germline-derived CDR1 and CDR2 are MNHNS and SASEGT. The CDR3 is CASSELWTGVTDTQYF. The CDR3, as DNA: TGTGCCAGCAGTGAACTTTGGACAGGGGTTACAGATACGCAGTATTTT.

Details on this clone: This CDR3 is also generated by other DNA sequences in the sample. The chain recombines TRBV2 with TRBJ2-3; D may correspond to TRBD1 or TRBD2 (5 bases each). Per the germline V gene, CDR1 is SNHLY and CDR2 is FYNNEI. This CDR3 region has 13 residues. Between the trimmed V and J ends, which lost 7 bases and 3 bases, there was a span of 11 bases. The CDR3 DNA follows: TGTGCCAGCACCCGAGAGGGGACAGATACGCAGTATTTT. It codes for CASTREGTDTQYF. Looking up the rest from reference TRBV2 and TRBJ2-3 gives the full variable domain: EPEVTQTPSHQVTQMGQEVILRCVPISNHLYFYWYRQILGQKVEFLVSFYNNEISEKSEIFDDQFSVERPDGSNFTLKIRSTKLEDSAMYFCASTREGTDTQYFGPGTRLTVL.

The genes are TRBV20-1 and TRBJ2-7; D ambiguous. The V gene lost 2 bases and the J gene lost 7 bases, with 9 bases spanning the gap. Germline V gene data show CDR1 as DFQATT and CDR2 as SNEGSKA (reference sequence). The CDR3 has 11 amino acids. CDR3 sequence reads: CSARSTREQYF. CDR3 bases: TGCAGTGCTAGATCCACGAGAGAGCAGTACTTC.

The V gene is TRBV7-3, the J gene TRBJ2-3, with D possibly TRBD2 on 6 matching bases. The CDR3 totals 15 residues. Germline assignment: CDR1 SGHTA and CDR2 FQGTGA. The V and J ends lost 4 bases and 5 bases respectively, with 16 bases between them. The CDR3 region has the DNA TGTGCCAGCAGCTCGGAGGGGCGTCTAGGAGATACGCAGTATTTT. Translated: CASSSEGRLGDTQYF.

The rearrangement uses TRBV10-3 and TRBJ2-3; D remains ambiguous. Germline V CDR1 and CDR2: ENHRY, SYGVKD. V lost 10 bases to trimming and J lost 2 bases, with 16 bases between them. The CDR3 is 14 amino acids. The CDR3 is CATLPGSATDTQYF. The CDR3 nucleotides are TGTGCCACCCTCCCAGGCTCCGCCACAGATACGCAGTATTTT.

This chain uses TRBV6-5 with TRBJ2-1; TRBD2 matches 12 bases. The junction had 9 bases not matched to a gene; V was cut back by 6 bases and J by 12 bases. The germline V gene has CDR1 MNHEY and CDR2 SVGAGI. The CDR3 runs to 14 residues. The CDR3 here is CASSQTSGRLGQFF. CDR3 DNA: TGTGCCAGCAGCCAGACTAGCGGGAGATTAGGGCAGTTCTTC.

Of note for this clone: In the same sample, other DNA sequences code for this CDR3. The chain carries TRBV5-1 and TRBJ1-2, with 9 bases matching TRBD1. This CDR3 is built from 14 residues. The germline gives CDR1 SGHRS, CDR2 YFSETQ. J gave up 3 bases and V 3 bases, and 3 bases lay outside the gene matches. The CDR3: CASSSGQGDYGYTF. The CDR3 nucleotides read TGCGCCAGCAGCTCGGGACAGGGTGACTATGGCTACACCTTC. Supplemented by reference TRBV5-1 and TRBJ1-2, the full variable domain reads KAGVTQTPRYLIKTRGQQVTLSCSPISGHRSVSWYQQTPGQGLQFLFEYFSETQRNKGNFPGRFSGRQFSNSRSEMNVSTLELGDSALYLCASSSGQGDYGYTFGSGTRLTVV.

The V gene is TRBV28, the J gene TRBJ1-4, with D possibly TRBD1 on 6 matching bases. Germline CDR1 MDHEN, CDR2 SYDVKM. This CDR3 is built from 15 residues. Trimming shortened V by 4 bases and J by 10 bases, and 19 bases separated the two germline ends. CDR3 nucleotides: TGTGCCAGCAGTTATTCATACAGGGACTCACCAAAACTGTTTTTT. Translating gives CASSYSYRDSPKLFF.

The chain is built from TRBV19 and TRBJ2-6; TRBD2 might be the D (5 bases). CDR3 length: 16 residues. Trimming cost V 7 bases and J 3 bases, with 16 bases left between them. CDR1 is LNHDA and CDR2 is SQIVND in the germline V gene (reference sequence). CDR3 in amino acids: CASTPPSGSGANVLTF. The CDR3 DNA reads TGTGCCAGTACCCCCCCCTCGGGGAGTGGGGCCAACGTCCTGACTTTC.

This rearrangement joins TRBV5-5 to TRBJ2-7; 9 bases line up with TRBD2. The CDR3 extends over 14 amino acids. V trimming: 0 bases; J trimming: 6 bases; junction bases outside the gene matches: 4. Germline-derived CDR1 and CDR2 are SGHKS and YYEKEE (reference sequence). The CDR3 DNA follows: TGTGCCAGCAGCTTGGTTCCGGGACTAGCCGAGCAGTACTTC. As protein: CASSLVPGLAEQYF.

As DNA, the CDR3 is TGCGCCAGCAGTGACTTGTTGGGGAGTGTCAACGAGCAGTACTTC. Translating gives CASSDLLGSVNEQYF. The chain carries TRBV10-1 and TRBJ2-7; tentatively, D is TRBD2 (5 bases). There are 15 residues in the CDR3. Germline loops: CDR1 WNHNN, CDR2 SYGVQD (reference sequence). V was cut by 3 bases and J by 5 bases, with 17 bases left in between.

CDR3 sequence (DNA): TGTGCCAGCTCACCAGACAGGGCGGGCAGCAATCAGCCCCAGCATTTT. Protein: CASSPDRAGSNQPQHF. The V and J genes are TRBV18 and TRBJ1-5, with TRBD1 identical over 7 bases. The CDR3 is 16 residues long. Germline trimming cut 2 bases from V and 1 base from J; bases unmatched to any gene: 5. CDR1 is KGHSH, CDR2 LQKENI, per germline.

The J gene is TRBJ2-2, the V gene TRBV7-3, with D perhaps matching TRBD2 (6 bases). Trimming took off 3 bases at V and 4 bases at J, with 6 bases between the two ends. Germline loops: CDR1 SGHTA, CDR2 FQGTGA. CDR3 length equals 13 residues. The CDR3, as DNA: TGTGCCAGCAGCTTCGGGGGCACCGGGGAGCTGTTTTTT. Protein: CASSFGGTGELFF.